Listed here are 6 T cell receptor beta chains from one sample, sequenced in a study of CD8+ T cells in alopecia areata. Extracted RNA was reverse transcribed, and the resulting cDNA served as sequencing template. Data came from immunoSEQ multiplex PCR; TCRdb stores just in-frame clones and leaves some out. The data show about 260,000 clones, with about 62% seen just once and around 0.92% held by the top ten. Treatment noted: oral pan-JAK inhibitor, 5-10 mg twice daily. The starting material was CD4+ T cells sorted from blood, obtained around week 54, from a patient treated with tofacitinib. These receptors were taken from a human donor with alopecia areata.

The V gene is TRBV6-5, the J gene TRBJ1-2; D is unresolved. This CDR3 contains 13 residues. The V end was cut by 6 bases, the J end by 1 base, with 9 bases between. The germline CDR1 and CDR2 sequences are MNHEY and SVGAGI. Written as DNA, the CDR3 is TGTGCCAGCAGCCTCGGGAGTAACTATGGCTACACCTTC. This encodes CASSLGSNYGYTF.

V and J are TRBV19 and TRBJ2-1; D unclear. Germline CDR1 reads LNHDA; CDR2 reads SQIVND (reference sequence). This CDR3 has 15 amino acids. Trimming removed 3 bases at V and 0 bases at J, with 9 bases between. CDR3 residues: CASSISWSSYNEQFF. As DNA, the CDR3 is TGTGCCAGTAGTATTTCGTGGAGCTCCTACAATGAGCAGTTCTTC. Together with reference TRBV19 and TRBJ2-1, the CDR3 gives the full variable domain: DGGITQSPKYLFRKEGQNVTLSCEQNLNHDAMYWYRQDPGQGLRLIYYSQIVNDFQKGDIAEGYSVSREKKESFPLTVTSAQKNPTAFYLCASSISWSSYNEQFFGPGTRLTVL.

The chain carries TRBV29-1 and TRBJ2-7; no reliable D call. Germline CDR1 and CDR2: SQVTM and ANQGSEA. The CDR3 sequence is 12 residues long. V was cut by 3 bases and J by 0 bases, with 6 bases left in between. The CDR3 DNA sequence: TGCAGCGTTGAGACGCTCTCCTACGAGCAGTACTTC. Its protein is CSVETLSYEQYF.

CDR3: CASKRGDEKLFF. The CDR3 DNA is TGTGCCAGCAAGAGGGGAGATGAAAAACTGTTTTTT. The genes are TRBV25-1 and TRBJ1-4, with D possibly being TRBD1 (5 bases). Germline-derived CDR1 and CDR2 are MGHDK and SYGVNS. Trimming left V 7 bases short and J 6 bases short, with 9 bases between. This CDR3 contains 12 residues.

CDR3 sequence (DNA): TGCAGCGTTGTTTACAGGGGCTTCTACGAGCAGTACTTC. Its protein product is CSVVYRGFYEQYF. The gene calls are TRBV29-1 and TRBJ2-7; 7 bases are shared with TRBD1. Germline CDR1 is SQVTM and CDR2 is ANQGSEA. CDR3 length: 13 residues. Germline trimming cut 4 bases from V and 3 bases from J; bases unmatched to any gene: 6.

The rearrangement links TRBV30 to TRBJ2-4; no reliable D call. From germline, CDR1 is GTSNPN and CDR2 SVGIG (reference sequence). Trimming cost V 2 bases and J 4 bases, with 9 bases left between them. The CDR3 loop spans 13 amino acids. DNA of the CDR3: TGTGCCTGGAGTCTTTCAGATAAAAACATTCAGTACTTC. Its translation is CAWSLSDKNIQYF.